Listed below are T cell receptor beta chains from one sample, sequenced in a study of cytotoxic CD8 clonotypes in ibrutinib-treated CLL. Assay used: immunoSEQ multiplex PCR; TCRdb lists only in-frame clones, some missing. The table lists about 56,000 clones, 56% of them singletons, with about a fifth in the top ten. The sample consisted of PBMCs, taken after 24 months of ibrutinib treatment. The source of these receptors is a human donor with chronic lymphocytic leukemia. Both conserved end residues are part of each CDR3. D genes are given only for firm matches. Rows give clone size only sometimes, using once, few, many, or a class for an expanded clone.

V,size,J,D,DNA,CDR3
TRBV28,-,TRBJ2-1,-,TGTGCCAGCAGTTATGACTCCTACAATGAGCAGTTCTTC,CASSYDSYNEQFF
TRBV11-2,-,TRBJ2-5,-,TGTGCCAGCAGCTTACTGGGGTCTCCGAAAGGACAAGAGACCCAGTACTTC,CASSLLGSPKGQETQYF
TRBV7-2,-,TRBJ2-1,-,TGTGCCAGCAGCTTAGTTCGGAACAATGAGCAGTTCTTC,CASSLVRNNEQFF
TRBV19,few,TRBJ2-7,-,TGTGCCAGTAGTATGGGAGGACACGGGCTCTACGAGCAGTACTTC,CASSMGGHGLYEQYF
TRBV7-6,-,TRBJ2-3,-,TGTGCCAGCAGCTTTGGTAGCACAGATACGCAGTATTTT,CASSFGSTDTQYF
TRBV30,-,TRBJ1-6,-,TGTGCCTGGAGTGTACCGGTTTCCGGGACAATCTATAATTCACCCCTCCACTTT,CAWSVPVSGTIYNSPLHF
TRBV15,-,TRBJ2-5,TRBD2,TGTGCCACCAGCAGAGATAAAGCGGGGATGGGGACCCAGTACTTC,CATSRDKAGMGTQYF
TRBV7-9,medium-sized,TRBJ2-3,-,TGTGCCAGCAGCCCTCGGGGCCCAGATACGCAGTATTTT,CASSPRGPDTQYF
TRBV2,-,TRBJ2-5,-,TGTGCCAGCAGACTGGACAGTCTGCAAGAGACCCAGTACTTC,CASRLDSLQETQYF
TRBV7-9,-,TRBJ1-1,-,TGTGCCAGCAGCTCACAGGAGTCCACTGAAGCTTTCTTT,CASSSQESTEAFF
TRBV6-5,-,TRBJ1-4,TRBD1,TGTGCCAGCAGAGACAGGGCGACTAATGAAAAACTGTTTTTT,CASRDRATNEKLFF
TRBV27,few,TRBJ1-5,-,TGTGCCAGCAGTTTTAGGGGTCCGATTAGTCAGCCCCAGCATTTT,CASSFRGPISQPQHF
TRBV4-2,-,TRBJ2-3,-,TGTGCCAGCAGCCAGGCAGCCAGGGGCGGATCAGATACGCAGTATTTT,CASSQAARGGSDTQYF
TRBV5-1,few,TRBJ2-1,TRBD2,TGCGCCAGCAGCTTGCTTACTAGCGGGGGCAATGAGCAGTTCTTC,CASSLLTSGGNEQFF
TRBV2,-,TRBJ2-7,TRBD1,TGTGCCAGCACCCAGACAGGGCGCGAGCAGTACTTC,CASTQTGREQYF
TRBV5-6,-,TRBJ2-4,-,TGTGCCAGCAGCTTGGCCGCCGGAGTAGCCAAAAACATTCAGTACTTC,CASSLAAGVAKNIQYF
TRBV7-2,-,TRBJ2-1,-,TGTGCCAGCAGCCCGACCCGTTCCTACAATGAGCAGTTCTTC,CASSPTRSYNEQFF
TRBV18,few,TRBJ2-1,-,TGTGCCAGCTCAAGGGACCGTAACAATGAGCAGTTCTTC,CASSRDRNNEQFF
TRBV18,-,TRBJ1-2,-,TGTGCCAGCTCACCGACCGCTGGGGGCTACACCTTC,CASSPTAGGYTF
TRBV6-4,-,TRBJ1-1,-,TGTGCCAGCAGCTTAGGCCGGTGGACTGAAGCTTTCTTT,CASSLGRWTEAFF
TRBV5-1,-,TRBJ1-2,TRBD1,TGCGCCAGCAGCCAATTGGGACAGGGCGGCTATGGCTACACCTTC,CASSQLGQGGYGYTF
TRBV27,-,TRBJ2-7,-,TGTGCCAGCAGTTTCAGGGTCTCCTACGAGCAGTACTTC,CASSFRVSYEQYF
TRBV5-1,-,TRBJ2-2,TRBD2,TGCGCCAGCAGCGCGGGACTAGCGGGATACACCGGGGAGCTGTTTTTT,CASSAGLAGYTGELFF
TRBV30,many,TRBJ1-3,TRBD1,TGTGCCTGGAGTGACCGGACAGGTCTCTCTGGAAACACCATATATTTT,CAWSDRTGLSGNTIYF
TRBV2,-,TRBJ1-2,-,TGTGCCAGCAGTGAACGGGGGTGGTATGGCTACACCTTC,CASSERGWYGYTF
TRBV7-9,few,TRBJ2-1,-,TGTGCCAGCAGCTTAGTCCCAGTCTCACGGTTCTTC,CASSLVPVSRFF
TRBV6-5,-,TRBJ2-3,TRBD2,TGTGCCAGCAGCCGACTAGCAAGCACAGATACGCAGTATTTT,CASSRLASTDTQYF